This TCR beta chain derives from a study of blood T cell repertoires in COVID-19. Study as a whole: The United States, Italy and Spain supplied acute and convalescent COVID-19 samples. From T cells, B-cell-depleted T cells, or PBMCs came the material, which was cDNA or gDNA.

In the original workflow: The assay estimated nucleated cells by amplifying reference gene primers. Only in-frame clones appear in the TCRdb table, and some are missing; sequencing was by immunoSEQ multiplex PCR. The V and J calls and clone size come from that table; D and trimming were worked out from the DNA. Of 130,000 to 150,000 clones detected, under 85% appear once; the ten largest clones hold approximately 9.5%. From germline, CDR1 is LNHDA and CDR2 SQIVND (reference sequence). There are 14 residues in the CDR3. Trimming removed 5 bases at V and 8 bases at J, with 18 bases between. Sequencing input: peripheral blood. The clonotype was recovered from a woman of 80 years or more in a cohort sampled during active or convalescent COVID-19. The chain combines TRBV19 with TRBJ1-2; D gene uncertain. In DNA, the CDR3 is TGTGCCAGTAGTGCACAGCTTAAAACGGTCGGCTACACCTTC. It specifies CASSAQLKTVGYTF. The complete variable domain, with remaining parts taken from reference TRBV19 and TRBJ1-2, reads DGGITQSPKYLFRKEGQNVTLSCEQNLNHDAMYWYRQDPGQGLRLIYYSQIVNDFQKGDIAEGYSVSREKKESFPLTVTSAQKNPTAFYLCASSAQLKTVGYTFGSGTRLTVV.